This T cell receptor (beta chain) was recorded in a study of T cell repertoires in cytomegalovirus infection. Study information: Indications of both CMV infection and matching HLA type were provided by public TCR beta signatures. Study outcomes and limitations: Dominating the ex vivo response were TCR beta clonotypes that were CMV-specific and HLA-C-restricted.

As for this clonotype: What it binds is not known. A read error is possible here, since a much larger clone lies one base away.

The V and J ends lost 4 bases and 5 bases, in that order; junction bases with no gene match: 7. The germline gives CDR1 MNHNY, CDR2 SVGAGI (reference sequence). The CDR3 extends over 15 amino acids. MiXCR, applied by TCRdb to the reads, yields one record per CDR3 protein. Of 150,000 to 200,000 distinct CDR3 sequences listed, about 15% are singletons. Source material: PBMCs. The sequence derives from a human donor in good health (CMV status not recorded). Some clones in this sample may be carry-over from other donors' samples. V usage is TRBV6-6 and J usage is TRBJ2-1; TRBD2 agrees at 8 bases. CDR3 protein: CASSSSGGFNNEQFF. CDR3 nucleotide sequence: TGTGCCAGCAGTTCCTCGGGGGGGTTCAACAATGAGCAGTTCTTC.